The rows below give T cell receptor beta chains drawn from one sample of a study of siplizumab effects on memory and regulatory T cells. The assay was immunoSEQ multiplex PCR, and TCRdb's table has in-frame clones only and misses some. Of about 120,000 clones in the sample, around 94% were seen once. Source material: non-Treg CD4+ T cells sorted from blood. Receptor source: a human donor in good health. Each CDR3 is given with its conserved first and last residue. Each record gives: D gene, clone size, V gene, J gene, CDR3 DNA, CDR3 protein. A D gene is named only where the DNA matches it firmly. Clone size is shown for a subset of rows, as once, few, many or a class of expanded clone.

>.|.|TRBV19|TRBJ1-5
TGTGCCAGTAGTGCCGCTCTCACCGGTAGTCAGCCCCAGCATTTT
CASSAALTGSQPQHF
>TRBD2|.|TRBV9|TRBJ2-1
TGTGCCAGCAGCGTGGGGACTAGCTCTTACAATGAGCAGTTCTTC
CASSVGTSSYNEQFF
>TRBD1|.|TRBV19|TRBJ2-5
TGTGCCAGTAGTTCGACGGGACAGGCAAAAAAAGAGACCCAGTACTTC
CASSSTGQAKKETQYF
>TRBD1|.|TRBV6-1|TRBJ1-5
TGTGCCAGCAGTGGGACAGGGGGGAATCAGCCCCAGCATTTT
CASSGTGGNQPQHF
>TRBD2|once|TRBV5-1|TRBJ2-5
TGCGCCAGCAGCCCGTTGGGGTATCTAGCGGGTATACAAGAGACCCAGTACTTC
CASSPLGYLAGIQETQYF
>TRBD2|.|TRBV18|TRBJ2-7
TGTGCCAGCTCACGGCGCAGCGGGAGCAAGTACGAGCAGTACTTC
CASSRRSGSKYEQYF
>.|.|TRBV2|TRBJ1-2
TGTGCCAGTAAAGGGGTGGCAGGGAGGAACTATGGCTACACCTTC
CASKGVAGRNYGYTF
>.|.|TRBV19|TRBJ1-2
TGTGCCAGTAGTATTGAGGAGAACTATGGCTACACCTTC
CASSIEENYGYTF
>.|once|TRBV2|TRBJ1-3
TGTGCCAGCAGTGACCCCGTAGGTGGAAACACCATATATTTT
CASSDPVGGNTIYF
>.|.|TRBV2|TRBJ2-5
TGTGCCAGCACCCAGGACCAAGAGACCCAGTACTTC
CASTQDQETQYF
>.|.|TRBV6-5|TRBJ2-3
TGTGCCAGCAGTTACGACCCAGGGTTCCCAGATACGCAGTATTTT
CASSYDPGFPDTQYF
>.|.|TRBV9|TRBJ2-3
TGTGCCAGCAGCGTAGCAGGAGGGTTAGCGACCGGCACAGATACGCAGTATTTT
CASSVAGGLATGTDTQYF
>.|.|TRBV21-1|TRBJ2-7
TGTGCCAGCAGCAAACCCACAACCCGGGACAGGGGGCTCGAGCAGTACTTC
CASSKPTTRDRGLEQYF
>.|.|TRBV15|TRBJ2-2
TGTGCCACCACCAGGGCCCCCTGGGGCACCGGGGAGCTGTTTTTT
CATTRAPWGTGELFF
>.|.|TRBV7-3|TRBJ2-6
TGTGCCAGCAGCTCGACTGGCTCCTCTGGGGCCAACGTCCTGACTTTC
CASSSTGSSGANVLTF